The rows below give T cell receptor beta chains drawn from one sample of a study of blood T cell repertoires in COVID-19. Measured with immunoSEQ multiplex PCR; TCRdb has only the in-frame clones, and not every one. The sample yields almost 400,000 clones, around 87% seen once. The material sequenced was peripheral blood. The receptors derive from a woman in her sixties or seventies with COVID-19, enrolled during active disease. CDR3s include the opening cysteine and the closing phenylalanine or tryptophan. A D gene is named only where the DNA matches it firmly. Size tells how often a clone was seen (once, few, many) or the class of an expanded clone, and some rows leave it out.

TGTGCCAGCAGCCCTGGTGTCTGGACAACCTTC,CASSPGVWTTF,NA,TRBV3-1/TRBV3-2,TRBJ1-2,NA
TGTGCCAGCAGCTCCCGGACAGGGAATTTGTTGGCTAATGAAAAACTGTTTTTT,CASSSRTGNLLANEKLFF,NA,TRBV11-2,TRBJ1-4,TRBD1
TGCGCCAGCAGCCTCCCGAATGACAAGAAGGATCAGCCCCAGCATTTT,CASSLPNDKKDQPQHF,NA,TRBV5-1,TRBJ1-5,NA
TGTGCCAGCAGAACAGGGAGGGACTATGGCTACACCTTC,CASRTGRDYGYTF,few,TRBV5-6,TRBJ1-2,NA
TGTGCAAGTCGCCCCAGAGCGGGGGGACCCTACGAGCAGTACTTC,CASRPRAGGPYEQYF,NA,TRBV12-2,TRBJ2-7,NA
TGTGCCAGCAGTTTAGGGACAGGGGGCGAGCAGTACTTC,CASSLGTGGEQYF,NA,TRBV12-3/TRBV12-4,TRBJ2-7,TRBD1
TGTGCCAGCAGTGTGCAGGGGATGAACACTGAAGCTTTCTTT,CASSVQGMNTEAFF,few,TRBV2,TRBJ1-1,NA
TGTGCCACCAGTGAGGGGGGTTTCGGCACAGATACGCAGTATTTT,CATSEGGFGTDTQYF,once,TRBV24-1,TRBJ2-3,NA
TGTGCCTGGATTTCGGGACAGGGGTTGACCGGGGAGCTGTTTTTT,CAWISGQGLTGELFF,NA,TRBV30,TRBJ2-2,TRBD1
TGTGCCAGCAGTCCCTCTATCGGCACTGAAGCTTTCTTT,CASSPSIGTEAFF,NA,TRBV27,TRBJ1-1,NA
TGTGCCAGTAGTATGTCCGGAGGGGACAATGAGCAGTTCTTC,CASSMSGGDNEQFF,NA,TRBV19,TRBJ2-1,NA
TGCAGCGTTGAGGGACAGCTTGGGCAGCCCCAGCATTTT,CSVEGQLGQPQHF,NA,TRBV29-1,TRBJ1-5,TRBD1
TGTGCCACCAGTGAGGGGGCCACCTATGGCTACACCTTC,CATSEGATYGYTF,NA,TRBV24-1,TRBJ1-2,NA
TGTGCCAGCAGCGTAGAGGGGTTAAACACTGAAGCTTTCTTT,CASSVEGLNTEAFF,once,TRBV9,TRBJ1-1,NA
TGTGCCAGCAGCTTCAGCTCCTACGAGCAGTACTTC,CASSFSSYEQYF,NA,TRBV11-1,TRBJ2-7,NA
TGTGCCTCCCAGGGGAGCGGAAGCTCCTACGAGCAGTACTTC,CASQGSGSSYEQYF,NA,TRBV27,TRBJ2-7,NA
TGTGCCAGCAGCATTTTGACAGGCTCTGGAAACACCATATATTTT,CASSILTGSGNTIYF,few,TRBV2,TRBJ1-3,NA
TGTGCCAGCAGTCATACCGACAGGGAAAACTACGAGCAGTACTTC,CASSHTDRENYEQYF,NA,TRBV28,TRBJ2-7,TRBD1
TGTGCCAGCAGCTTAGGGGCTGAGGGAACTGAAGCTTTCTTT,CASSLGAEGTEAFF,NA,TRBV7-2,TRBJ1-1,NA
TGTGCCAGCAGCCAAGGACAGGGCCGGAGCTACACCTTC,CASSQGQGRSYTF,NA,TRBV3-1/TRBV3-2,TRBJ1-2,TRBD1
TGTGCCAGCAGCTTGGTACTAGCGGGAGTCCCCTACAATGAGCAGTTCTTC,CASSLVLAGVPYNEQFF,NA,TRBV11-2,TRBJ2-1,TRBD2
TGTGCCAGCACCCCCCAACTAGTGGCCCGGGAGCTGTTTTTT,CASTPQLVARELFF,NA,TRBV2,TRBJ2-2,NA
TGTGCCAGCAGCTCGACAGGTACAGATACGCAGTATTTT,CASSSTGTDTQYF,NA,TRBV7-9,TRBJ2-3,NA
TGCAGTGCTAGTAGTAGCGGGGGGGTAAATGAGCAGTTCTTC,CSASSSGGVNEQFF,NA,TRBV20-1,TRBJ2-1,TRBD2
TGTGCCAGCAGCTTGGCGGGACAGGCGTTAAATCAGCCCCAGCATTTT,CASSLAGQALNQPQHF,NA,TRBV5-5,TRBJ1-5,TRBD1
TGTGCCAGCAGCGAACAGACAGGGCCGGGAAACACCATATATTTT,CASSEQTGPGNTIYF,NA,TRBV7-7,TRBJ1-3,TRBD1
TGTGCCAGCAGCTTAGGGGGAACGGACAGATACAATGAGCAGTTCTTC,CASSLGGTDRYNEQFF,NA,TRBV7-8,TRBJ2-1,NA
TGTGCCAGCAGTCACGGGGAGGTCAATGGCTACACCTTC,CASSHGEVNGYTF,once,TRBV2,TRBJ1-2,NA
TGTGCCAGCAGCCTCCGGGACTCGAGTGCGAGGCGGCAGTTCTTC,CASSLRDSSARRQFF,NA,TRBV3-1/TRBV3-2,TRBJ2-1,NA
TGTGCCAGCAGTTTGACTTATCTTAGCAATCAGCCCCAGCATTTT,CASSLTYLSNQPQHF,NA,TRBV28,TRBJ1-5,NA
TGTGCCAGCAGCCAAAGGGAGCGTGAAGCTTTCTTT,CASSQREREAFF,NA,TRBV7-8,TRBJ1-1,NA
TGTGCCTGGAGTGTAGGTAACAGGGGGAGCAATCAGCCCCAGCATTTT,CAWSVGNRGSNQPQHF,NA,TRBV30,TRBJ1-5,TRBD1
TGTGCCAGCTCACAGGACAGGGGCACAGATACGCAGTATTTT,CASSQDRGTDTQYF,NA,TRBV18,TRBJ2-3,TRBD1
TGTGCCAGCAGCACAGGACAGGGAAGAGCTGAAGCTTTCTTT,CASSTGQGRAEAFF,NA,TRBV5-4,TRBJ1-1,TRBD1
TGTGCCAGCAGTTTATCCCTCCCGAACACTGAAGCTTTCTTT,CASSLSLPNTEAFF,NA,TRBV27,TRBJ1-1,NA
TGTGCCAGCAGCCCAGGGGAGACCCAGTACTTC,CASSPGETQYF,NA,TRBV5-4,TRBJ2-5,NA
TGTGCCAGTAGTATCCAGGGGGGTGGTATAAACACTGAAGCTTTCTTT,CASSIQGGGINTEAFF,NA,TRBV19,TRBJ1-1,TRBD1
TGTGCCAGCAGTGAACGTAGGAGCCAGCCCCAGCATTTT,CASSERRSQPQHF,NA,TRBV2,TRBJ1-5,NA